Here is one TCR beta chain with its context. These data come from a study of technical replicates of blood from a few donors. Some clones are missing from TCRdb's copy, which holds only in-frame ones; the method was immunoSEQ multiplex PCR. There are tens of thousands of clones in the sample; over 80% occur only once, and over 0.25% lies in the top ten. Looked up from germline, CDR1 is SQVTM and CDR2 is ANQGSEA. Unmatched junction bases numbered 8, after V lost 6 bases and J lost 6 bases. The CDR3 sequence is 13 residues long. Sequencing was performed on T cells isolated from PBMCs. The rearrangement uses TRBV29-1 and TRBJ1-2; 9 positions match TRBD1. The receptor comes from a human donor in good health. CDR3 DNA sequence: TGCAGCGTAGGGACAGGGACAGTGAATGGCTACACCTTC. Its protein is CSVGTGTVNGYTF.